One and the same sample provided the 4 T cell receptor beta chains below, sequenced in a study of CD8 T cells in Susac syndrome. It was with random hexamers that roughly 0.45 to 1 ug RNA was reverse transcribed. One entry per CDR3 protein, called by TCRdb with MiXCR from the immunoSEQ multiplex PCR reads. The data hold about 160,000 distinct CDR3 sequences, with 90% to 95% observed a single time. The sequencing input was CD4+ T cells from PBMCs. The receptors were sampled from a human donor in good health.

V gene TRBV3-1 combines with J gene TRBJ1-2, with D tentatively TRBD1 (6 bases). The germline V gene has CDR1 LGHDT and CDR2 YNNKEL (reference sequence). The V end was cut by 1 base, the J end by 4 bases, with 10 bases between. CDR3 length: 14 amino acids. For the CDR3, the DNA is TGTGCCAGCAGCCAAGGTGGCAGGGGCTATGGCTACACCTTC. It is translated as CASSQGGRGYGYTF.

This rearrangement joins TRBV3-1 to TRBJ2-6; 9 bases line up with TRBD1. Unmatched junction bases numbered 9, after V lost 0 bases and J lost 0 bases. The CDR3 covers 20 residues. Germline-derived CDR1 and CDR2 are LGHDT and YNNKEL (reference sequence). CDR3 sequence: CASSQDWFGQGSSGANVLTF. DNA for the CDR3: TGTGCCAGCAGCCAAGATTGGTTCGGACAGGGGAGCTCTGGGGCCAACGTCCTGACTTTC.

The chain combines TRBV10-3 with TRBJ2-7, with D possibly being TRBD2 (5 bases). V lost 4 bases and J 8 bases, leaving 18 bases between the germline ends. Germline CDR1 ENHRY, CDR2 SYGVKD. CDR3 length: 14 residues. This CDR3 is CAISAGGQAAQQYF. The CDR3 DNA sequence: TGTGCCATCAGTGCCGGAGGTCAGGCCGCCCAGCAGTACTTC.

V and J are TRBV18 and TRBJ2-7, with D unclear. V lost 0 bases and J lost 2, with 8 bases in between. Germline CDR1 is KGHSH and CDR2 is LQKENI. The CDR3 is made up of 14 amino acids. The CDR3 DNA reads TGTGCCAGCTCACCACCCCCAGGAGCCTACGAGCAGTACTTC. It is translated as CASSPPPGAYEQYF.